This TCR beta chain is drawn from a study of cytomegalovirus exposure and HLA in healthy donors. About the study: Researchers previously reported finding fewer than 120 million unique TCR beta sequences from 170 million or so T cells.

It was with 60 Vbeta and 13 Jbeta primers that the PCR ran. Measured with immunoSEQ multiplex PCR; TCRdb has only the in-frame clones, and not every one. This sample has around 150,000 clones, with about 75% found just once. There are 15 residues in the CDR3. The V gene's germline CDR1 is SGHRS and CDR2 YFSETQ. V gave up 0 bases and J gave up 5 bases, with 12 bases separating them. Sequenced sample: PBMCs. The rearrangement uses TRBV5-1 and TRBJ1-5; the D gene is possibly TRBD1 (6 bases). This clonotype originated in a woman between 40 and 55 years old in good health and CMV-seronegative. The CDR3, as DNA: TGCGCCAGCAGCTTGGTGGCAGGGGAATATCAGCCCCAGCATTTT. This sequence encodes CASSLVAGEYQPQHF.